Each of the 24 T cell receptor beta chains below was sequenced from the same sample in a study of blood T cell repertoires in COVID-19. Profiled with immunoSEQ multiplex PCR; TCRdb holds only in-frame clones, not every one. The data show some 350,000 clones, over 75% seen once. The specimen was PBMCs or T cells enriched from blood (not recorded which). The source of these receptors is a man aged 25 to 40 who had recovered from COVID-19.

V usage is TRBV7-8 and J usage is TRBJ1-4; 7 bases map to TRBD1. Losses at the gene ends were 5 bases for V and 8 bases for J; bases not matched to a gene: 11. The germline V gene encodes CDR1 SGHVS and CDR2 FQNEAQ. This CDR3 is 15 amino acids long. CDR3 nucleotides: TGTGCCAGCAGCCTCAGGGACAGTGGGAGGGAAAAACTGTTTTTT. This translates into CASSLRDSGREKLFF.

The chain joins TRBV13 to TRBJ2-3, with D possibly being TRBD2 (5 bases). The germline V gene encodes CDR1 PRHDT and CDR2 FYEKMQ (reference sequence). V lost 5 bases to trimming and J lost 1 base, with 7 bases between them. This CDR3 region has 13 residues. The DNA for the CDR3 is TGTGCCAGCAGCCCCGGGGGCACAGATACGCAGTATTTT. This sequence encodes CASSPGGTDTQYF.

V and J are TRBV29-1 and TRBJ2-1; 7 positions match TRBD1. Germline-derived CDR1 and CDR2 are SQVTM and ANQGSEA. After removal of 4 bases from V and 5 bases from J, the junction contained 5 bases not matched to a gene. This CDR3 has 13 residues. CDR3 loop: CSVGDRFHNEQFF. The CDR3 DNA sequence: TGCAGCGTTGGGGACAGATTTCACAATGAGCAGTTCTTC.

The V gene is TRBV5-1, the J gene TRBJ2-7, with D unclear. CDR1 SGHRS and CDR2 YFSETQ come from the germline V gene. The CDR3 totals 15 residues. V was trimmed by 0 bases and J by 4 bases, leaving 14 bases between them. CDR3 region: CASSLGSVGPYEQYF. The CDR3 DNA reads TGCGCCAGCAGCTTGGGGTCAGTTGGGCCTTACGAGCAGTACTTC.

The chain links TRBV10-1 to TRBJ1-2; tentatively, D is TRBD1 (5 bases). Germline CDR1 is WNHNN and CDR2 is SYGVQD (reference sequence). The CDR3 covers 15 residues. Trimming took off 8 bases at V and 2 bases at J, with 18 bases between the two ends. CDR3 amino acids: CASSKEGAPNYGYTF. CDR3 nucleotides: TGCGCCAGCTCCAAAGAAGGGGCTCCAAACTATGGCTACACCTTC.

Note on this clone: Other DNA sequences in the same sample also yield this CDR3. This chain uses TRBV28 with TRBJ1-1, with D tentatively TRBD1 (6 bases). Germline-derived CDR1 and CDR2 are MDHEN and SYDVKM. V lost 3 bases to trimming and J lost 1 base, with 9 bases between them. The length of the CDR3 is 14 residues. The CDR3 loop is CASSFRGQNTEAFF. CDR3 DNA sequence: TGTGCCAGCAGTTTTCGGGGACAGAACACTGAAGCTTTCTTT.

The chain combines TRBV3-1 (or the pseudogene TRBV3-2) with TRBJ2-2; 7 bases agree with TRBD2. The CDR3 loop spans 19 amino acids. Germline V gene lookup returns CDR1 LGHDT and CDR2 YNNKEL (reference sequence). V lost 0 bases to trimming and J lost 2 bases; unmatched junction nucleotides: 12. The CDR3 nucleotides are TGTGCCAGCAGCCAAGAGAGTTGGCTAGCGGCCAAAAACACCGGGGAGCTGTTTTTT. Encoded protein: CASSQESWLAAKNTGELFF.

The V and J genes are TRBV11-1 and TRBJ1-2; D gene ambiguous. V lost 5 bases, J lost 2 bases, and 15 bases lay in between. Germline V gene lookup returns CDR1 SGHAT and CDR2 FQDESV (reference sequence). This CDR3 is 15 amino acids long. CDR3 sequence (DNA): TGTGCCAGCAGCCCAGATCCGGACTTGAACTATGGCTACACCTTC. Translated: CASSPDPDLNYGYTF.

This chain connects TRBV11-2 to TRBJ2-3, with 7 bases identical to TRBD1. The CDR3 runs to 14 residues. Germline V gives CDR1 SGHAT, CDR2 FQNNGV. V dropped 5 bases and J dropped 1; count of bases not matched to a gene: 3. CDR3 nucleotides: TGTGCCAGCAGCATCGGGACAGGCACAGATACGCAGTATTTT. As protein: CASSIGTGTDTQYF.

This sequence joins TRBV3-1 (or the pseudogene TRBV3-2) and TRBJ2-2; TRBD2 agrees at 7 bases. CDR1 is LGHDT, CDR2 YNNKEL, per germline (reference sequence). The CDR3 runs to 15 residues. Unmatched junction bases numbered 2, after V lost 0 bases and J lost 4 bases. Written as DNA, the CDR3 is TGTGCCAGCAGCCAAGATTCGGGGGGCACCGGGGAGCTGTTTTTT. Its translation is CASSQDSGGTGELFF.

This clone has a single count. The DNA of the CDR3 is TGTGCCAACACAGGGGGCAGAGGGACCGGGGAGCTGTTTTTT. It encodes CANTGGRGTGELFF. The chain recombines TRBV11-2 with TRBJ2-2, with 9 bases aligning to TRBD1. The CDR3 totals 14 residues. Trimming removed 10 bases from V and 5 bases from J; junction bases left unmatched: 8. CDR1 and CDR2 (germline): SGHAT, FQNNGV.

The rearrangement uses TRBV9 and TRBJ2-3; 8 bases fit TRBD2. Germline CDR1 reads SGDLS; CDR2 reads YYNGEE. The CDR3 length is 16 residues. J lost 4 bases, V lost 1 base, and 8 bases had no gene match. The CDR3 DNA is TGTGCCAGCAGCGTACTTTCGGGGGGGGCCGCAGATACGCAGTATTTT. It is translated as CASSVLSGGAADTQYF.

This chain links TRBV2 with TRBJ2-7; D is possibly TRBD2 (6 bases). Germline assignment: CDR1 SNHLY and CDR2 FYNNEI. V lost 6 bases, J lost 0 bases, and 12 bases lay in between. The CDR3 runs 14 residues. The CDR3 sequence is CASRLASSSYEQYF. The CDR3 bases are TGTGCCAGCAGACTAGCCTCAAGCTCCTACGAGCAGTACTTC.

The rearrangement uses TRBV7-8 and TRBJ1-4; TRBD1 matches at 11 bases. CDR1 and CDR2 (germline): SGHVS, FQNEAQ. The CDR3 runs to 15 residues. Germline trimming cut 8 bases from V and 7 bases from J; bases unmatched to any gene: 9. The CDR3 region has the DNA TGTGCCAGCCAGCTATGGACAGGGGGCTTTGAAAAACTGTTTTTT. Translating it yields CASQLWTGGFEKLFF.

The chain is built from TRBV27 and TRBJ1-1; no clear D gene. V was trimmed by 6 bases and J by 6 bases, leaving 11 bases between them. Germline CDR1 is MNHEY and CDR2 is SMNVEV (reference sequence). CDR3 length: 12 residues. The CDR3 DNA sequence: TGTGCCAGCAGCCGAGTACCGTCTGAAGCTTTCTTT. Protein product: CASSRVPSEAFF.

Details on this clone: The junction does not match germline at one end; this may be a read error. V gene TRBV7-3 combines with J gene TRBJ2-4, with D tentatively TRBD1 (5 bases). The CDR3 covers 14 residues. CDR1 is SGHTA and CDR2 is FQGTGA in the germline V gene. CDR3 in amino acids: CASSPDSSKIIQYF. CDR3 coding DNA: TGTGCCAGCAGCCCCGACAGTTCAAAAATCATTCAGTACTTC.

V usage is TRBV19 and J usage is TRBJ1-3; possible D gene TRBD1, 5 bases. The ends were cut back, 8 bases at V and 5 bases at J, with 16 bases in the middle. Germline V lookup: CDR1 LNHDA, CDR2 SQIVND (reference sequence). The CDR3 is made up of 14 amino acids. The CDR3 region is CASLPGGNRNTIYF. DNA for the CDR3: TGTGCCAGTCTTCCGGGGGGAAATCGAAACACCATATATTTT.

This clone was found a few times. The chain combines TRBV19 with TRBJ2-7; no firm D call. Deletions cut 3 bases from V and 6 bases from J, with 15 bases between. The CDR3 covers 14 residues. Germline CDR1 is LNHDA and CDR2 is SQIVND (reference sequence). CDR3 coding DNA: TGTGCCAGTAGTATGAGTGGCTTGTCTAGCGAGCAGTACTTC. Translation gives CASSMSGLSSEQYF.

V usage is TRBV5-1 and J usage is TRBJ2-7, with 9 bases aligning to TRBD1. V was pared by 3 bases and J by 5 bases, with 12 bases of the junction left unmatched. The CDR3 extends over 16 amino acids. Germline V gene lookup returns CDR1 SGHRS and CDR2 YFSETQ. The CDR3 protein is CASSSENRGRNDEQYF. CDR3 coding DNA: TGCGCCAGCAGCTCGGAAAACAGGGGGCGCAACGACGAGCAGTACTTC.

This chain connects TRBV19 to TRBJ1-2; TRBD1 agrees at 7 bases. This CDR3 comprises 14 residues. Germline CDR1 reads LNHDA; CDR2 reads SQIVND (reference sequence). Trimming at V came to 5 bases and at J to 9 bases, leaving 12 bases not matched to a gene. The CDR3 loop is CASSGQTGFESYTF. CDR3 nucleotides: TGTGCCAGTAGTGGACAGACAGGGTTTGAAAGCTACACCTTC.

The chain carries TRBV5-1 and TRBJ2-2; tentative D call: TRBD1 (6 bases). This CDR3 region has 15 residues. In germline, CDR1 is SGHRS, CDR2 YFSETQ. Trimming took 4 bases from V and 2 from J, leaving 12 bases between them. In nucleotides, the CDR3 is TGCGCCAGCAGCGCAGGGGATTTTAACACCGGGGAGCTGTTTTTT. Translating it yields CASSAGDFNTGELFF.

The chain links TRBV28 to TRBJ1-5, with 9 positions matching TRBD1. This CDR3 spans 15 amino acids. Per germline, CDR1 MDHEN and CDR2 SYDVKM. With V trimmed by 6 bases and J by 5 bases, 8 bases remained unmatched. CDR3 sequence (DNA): TGTGCCAGCAGCCCAAGTAGACAGGGGGATCAGCCCCAGCATTTT. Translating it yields CASSPSRQGDQPQHF.

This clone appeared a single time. The CDR3 bases are TGTGCCACCAGTGATCCGGGACAGATACATGGCTACACCTTC. Its translation is CATSDPGQIHGYTF. The J gene is TRBJ1-2, the V gene TRBV24-1, with 7 nucleotides matching TRBD1. CDR1 KGHDR and CDR2 SFDVKD come from the germline V gene. The CDR3 loop spans 14 amino acids. V dropped 3 bases and J dropped 6; count of bases not matched to a gene: 6.

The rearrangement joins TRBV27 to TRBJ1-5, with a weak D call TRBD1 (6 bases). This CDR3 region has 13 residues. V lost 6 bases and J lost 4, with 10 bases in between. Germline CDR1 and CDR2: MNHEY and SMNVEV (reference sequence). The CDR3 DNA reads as TGTGCCAGCAGGGACAGTGGAAATCAGCCCCAGCATTTT. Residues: CASRDSGNQPQHF.